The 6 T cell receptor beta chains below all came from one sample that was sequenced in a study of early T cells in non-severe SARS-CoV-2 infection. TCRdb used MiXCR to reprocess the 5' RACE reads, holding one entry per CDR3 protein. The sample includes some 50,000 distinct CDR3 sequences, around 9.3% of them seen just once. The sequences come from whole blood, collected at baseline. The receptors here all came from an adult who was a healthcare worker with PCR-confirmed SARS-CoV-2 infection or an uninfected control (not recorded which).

The CDR3 here is CASSLGGREQYF. The CDR3 coding sequence is TGTGCCAGCAGCTTGGGAGGGCGGGAGCAGTACTTC. The J gene is TRBJ2-7, the V gene TRBV5-7; weak D call: TRBD2 (5 bases). TRBV5-7 is an ORF, with its function uncertain. Trimming removed 0 bases at V and 7 bases at J, with 8 bases between. The CDR3 has 12 residues.

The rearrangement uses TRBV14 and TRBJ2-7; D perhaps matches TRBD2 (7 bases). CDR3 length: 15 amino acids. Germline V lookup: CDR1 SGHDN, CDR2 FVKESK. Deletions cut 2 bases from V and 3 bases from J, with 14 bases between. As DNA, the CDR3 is TGTGCCAGCAGCCAATTCGGGGGGCCTAACTACGAGCAGTACTTC. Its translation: CASSQFGGPNYEQYF.

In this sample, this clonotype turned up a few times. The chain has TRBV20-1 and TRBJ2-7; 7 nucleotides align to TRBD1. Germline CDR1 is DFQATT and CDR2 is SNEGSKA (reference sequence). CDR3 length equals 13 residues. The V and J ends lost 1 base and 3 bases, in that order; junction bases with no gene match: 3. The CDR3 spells CSARGDRDYEQYF. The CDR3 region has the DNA TGCAGTGCTAGAGGAGACAGGGACTACGAGCAGTACTTC.

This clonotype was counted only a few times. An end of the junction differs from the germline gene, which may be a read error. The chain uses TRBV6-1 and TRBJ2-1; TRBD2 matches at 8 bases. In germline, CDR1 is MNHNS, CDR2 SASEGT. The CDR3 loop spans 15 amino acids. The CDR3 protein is CASSSLAGGVSQKIF. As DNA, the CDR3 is TGTGCCAGCAGTTCCCTTGCGGGGGGAGTGTCCCAAAAAATCTTC.

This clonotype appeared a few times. The CDR3 reads CSLTLGGNTEAFF. CDR3 sequence (DNA): TGCAGCCTCACCCTCGGGGGGAACACTGAAGCTTTCTTT. This chain connects TRBV29-1 to TRBJ1-1, with D tentatively TRBD1 (5 bases). The V and J ends lost 8 bases and 1 base respectively, with 14 bases between them. The CDR3 has 13 residues. The germline V gene has CDR1 SQVTM and CDR2 ANQGSEA.

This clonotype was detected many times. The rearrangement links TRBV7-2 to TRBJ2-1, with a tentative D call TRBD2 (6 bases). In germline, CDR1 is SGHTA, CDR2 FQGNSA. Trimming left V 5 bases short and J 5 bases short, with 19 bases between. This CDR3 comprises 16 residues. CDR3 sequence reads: CASSARSSVRNNEQFF. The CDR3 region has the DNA TGTGCCAGCAGCGCCCGTTCTAGCGTCAGGAACAATGAGCAGTTCTTC.